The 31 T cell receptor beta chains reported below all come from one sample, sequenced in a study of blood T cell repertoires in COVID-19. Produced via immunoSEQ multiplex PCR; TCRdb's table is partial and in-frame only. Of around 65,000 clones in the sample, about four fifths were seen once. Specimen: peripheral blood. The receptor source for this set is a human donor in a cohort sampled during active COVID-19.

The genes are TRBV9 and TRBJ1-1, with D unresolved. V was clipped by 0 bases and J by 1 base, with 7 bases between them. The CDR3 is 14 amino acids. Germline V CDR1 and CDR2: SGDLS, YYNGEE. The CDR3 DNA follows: TGTGCCAGCAGCGTAGAATACGGGAACACTGAAGCTTTCTTT. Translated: CASSVEYGNTEAFF.

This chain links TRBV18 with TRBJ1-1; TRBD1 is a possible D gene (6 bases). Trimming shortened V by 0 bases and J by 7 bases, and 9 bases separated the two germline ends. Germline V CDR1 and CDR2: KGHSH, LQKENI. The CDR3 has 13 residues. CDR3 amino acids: CASSPPMDSEAFF. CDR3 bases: TGTGCCAGCTCACCACCCATGGACAGTGAAGCTTTCTTT. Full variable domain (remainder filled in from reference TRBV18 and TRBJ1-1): NAGVMQNPRHLVRRRGQEARLRCSPMKGHSHVYWYRQLPEEGLKFMVYLQKENIIDESGMPKERFSAEFPKEGPSILRIQQVVRGDSAAYFCASSPPMDSEAFFGQGTRLTVV.

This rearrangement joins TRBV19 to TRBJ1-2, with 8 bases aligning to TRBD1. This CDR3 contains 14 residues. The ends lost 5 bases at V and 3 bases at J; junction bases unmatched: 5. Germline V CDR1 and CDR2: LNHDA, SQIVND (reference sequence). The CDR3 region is CASSPDRVDYGYTF. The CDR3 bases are TGTGCCAGTAGTCCGGACAGGGTCGACTATGGCTACACCTTC.

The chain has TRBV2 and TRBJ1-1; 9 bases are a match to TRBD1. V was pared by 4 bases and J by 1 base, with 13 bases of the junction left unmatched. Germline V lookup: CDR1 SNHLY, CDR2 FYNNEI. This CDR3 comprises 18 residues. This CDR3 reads CASSVLRVGQGSNTEAFF. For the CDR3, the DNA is TGTGCCAGCAGTGTTCTAAGGGTAGGACAGGGGTCGAACACTGAAGCTTTCTTT. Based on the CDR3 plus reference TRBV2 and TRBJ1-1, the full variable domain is EPEVTQTPSHQVTQMGQEVILRCVPISNHLYFYWYRQILGQKVEFLVSFYNNEISEKSEIFDDQFSVERPDGSNFTLKIRSTKLEDSAMYFCASSVLRVGQGSNTEAFFGQGTRLTVV.

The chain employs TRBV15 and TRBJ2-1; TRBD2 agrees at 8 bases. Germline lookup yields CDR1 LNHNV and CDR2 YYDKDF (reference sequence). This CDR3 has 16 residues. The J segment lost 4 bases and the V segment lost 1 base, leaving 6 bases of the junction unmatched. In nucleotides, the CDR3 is TGTGCCACCAGCAGAGCCCGGAGCGGGGGTTACAATGAGCAGTTCTTC. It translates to CATSRARSGGYNEQFF.

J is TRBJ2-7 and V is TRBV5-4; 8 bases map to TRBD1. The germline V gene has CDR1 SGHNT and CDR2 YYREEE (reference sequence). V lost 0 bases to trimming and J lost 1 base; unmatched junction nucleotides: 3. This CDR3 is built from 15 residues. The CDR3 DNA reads TGTGCCAGCAGCTTGGTGGGGACAGGTTCCTACGAGCAGTACTTC. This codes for CASSLVGTGSYEQYF.

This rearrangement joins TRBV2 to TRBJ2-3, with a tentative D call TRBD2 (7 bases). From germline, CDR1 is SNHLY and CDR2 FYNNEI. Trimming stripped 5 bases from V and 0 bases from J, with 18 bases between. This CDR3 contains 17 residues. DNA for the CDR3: TGTGCCAGCAGTTACCTCAAGGGGGGGAGTAGCACAGATACGCAGTATTTT. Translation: CASSYLKGGSSTDTQYF.

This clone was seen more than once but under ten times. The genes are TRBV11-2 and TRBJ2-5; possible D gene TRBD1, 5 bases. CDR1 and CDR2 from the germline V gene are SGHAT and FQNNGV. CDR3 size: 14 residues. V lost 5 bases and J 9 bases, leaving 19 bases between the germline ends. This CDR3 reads CASSNKGNAAPQYF. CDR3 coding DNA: TGTGCCAGCAGCAACAAGGGGAACGCGGCCCCCCAGTACTTC.

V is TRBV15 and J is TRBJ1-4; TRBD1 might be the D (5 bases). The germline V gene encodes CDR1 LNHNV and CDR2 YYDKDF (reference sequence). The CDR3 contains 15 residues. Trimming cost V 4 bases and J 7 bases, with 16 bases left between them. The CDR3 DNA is TGTGCCACCAGCAAAGGTTGGGGGGGATTTGAAAAACTGTTTTTT. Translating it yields CATSKGWGGFEKLFF. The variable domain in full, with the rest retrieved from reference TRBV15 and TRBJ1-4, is DAMVIQNPRYQVTQFGKPVTLSCSQTLNHNVMYWYQQKSSQAPKLLFHYYDKDFNNEADTPDNFQSRRPNTSFCFLDIRSPGLGDTAMYLCATSKGWGGFEKLFFGSGTQLSVL.

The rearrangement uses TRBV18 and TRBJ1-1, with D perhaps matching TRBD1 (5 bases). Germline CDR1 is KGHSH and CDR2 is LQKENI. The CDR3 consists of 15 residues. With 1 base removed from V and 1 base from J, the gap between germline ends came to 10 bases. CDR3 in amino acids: CASSPLQGQNTEAFF. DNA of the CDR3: TGTGCCAGCTCACCACTTCAAGGACAGAACACTGAAGCTTTCTTT.

The CDR3 DNA follows: TGTGCCAGCAGTGCAGGGGGTGTCTCCTATAATTCACCCCTCCACTTT. Its protein product is CASSAGGVSYNSPLHF. The chain combines TRBV28 with TRBJ1-6; TRBD1 matches 7 bases. Germline CDR1 MDHEN, CDR2 SYDVKM. With V trimmed by 5 bases and J by 0 bases, 4 bases remained unmatched. This CDR3 has 16 residues. The full variable domain, completed using reference TRBV28 and TRBJ1-6, is DVKVTQSSRYLVKRTGEKVFLECVQDMDHENMFWYRQDPGLGLRLIYFSYDVKMKEKGDIPEGYSVSREKKERFSLILESASTNQTSMYLCASSAGGVSYNSPLHFGNGTRLTVT.

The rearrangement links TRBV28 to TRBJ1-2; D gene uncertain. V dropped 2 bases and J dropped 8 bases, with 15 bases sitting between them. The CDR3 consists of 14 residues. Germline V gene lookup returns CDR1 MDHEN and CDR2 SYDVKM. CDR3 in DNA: TGTGCCAGCAGTTTAGGGGAGTCTAATCAGGGCTACACCTTC. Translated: CASSLGESNQGYTF.

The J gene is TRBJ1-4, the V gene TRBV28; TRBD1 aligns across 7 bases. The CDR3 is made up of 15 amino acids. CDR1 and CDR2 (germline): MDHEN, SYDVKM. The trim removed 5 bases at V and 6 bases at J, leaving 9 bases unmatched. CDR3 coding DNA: TGTGCCAGCAGTATCTCCGGGACAGAGGATGAAAAACTGTTTTTT. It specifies CASSISGTEDEKLFF. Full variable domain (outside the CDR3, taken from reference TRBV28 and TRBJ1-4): DVKVTQSSRYLVKRTGEKVFLECVQDMDHENMFWYRQDPGLGLRLIYFSYDVKMKEKGDIPEGYSVSREKKERFSLILESASTNQTSMYLCASSISGTEDEKLFFGSGTQLSVL.

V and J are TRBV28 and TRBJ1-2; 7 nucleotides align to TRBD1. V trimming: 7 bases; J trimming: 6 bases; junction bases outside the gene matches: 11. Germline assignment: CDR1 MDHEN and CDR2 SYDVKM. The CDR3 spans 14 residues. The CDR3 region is CASTVPDRVNGYTF. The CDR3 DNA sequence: TGTGCCAGCACCGTCCCAGACAGGGTCAATGGCTACACCTTC.

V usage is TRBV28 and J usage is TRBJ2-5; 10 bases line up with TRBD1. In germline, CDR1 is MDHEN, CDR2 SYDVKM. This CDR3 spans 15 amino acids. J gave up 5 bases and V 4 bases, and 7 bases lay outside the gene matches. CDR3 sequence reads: CASSWGTGVGETQYF. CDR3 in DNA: TGTGCCAGCAGTTGGGGGACAGGGGTCGGCGAGACCCAGTACTTC.

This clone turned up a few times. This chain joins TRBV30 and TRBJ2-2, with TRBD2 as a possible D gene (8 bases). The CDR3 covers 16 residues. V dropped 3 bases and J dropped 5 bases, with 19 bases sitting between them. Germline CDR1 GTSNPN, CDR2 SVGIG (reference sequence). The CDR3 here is CAWRRGGGGRTGELFF. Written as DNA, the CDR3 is TGTGCCTGGAGAAGAGGGGGCGGGGGGCGGACCGGGGAGCTGTTTTTT.

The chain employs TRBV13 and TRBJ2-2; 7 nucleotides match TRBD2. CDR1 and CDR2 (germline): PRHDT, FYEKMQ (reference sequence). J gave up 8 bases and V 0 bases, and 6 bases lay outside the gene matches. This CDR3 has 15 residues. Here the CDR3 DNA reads TGTGCCAGCAGCTTAGGTAGCGGGCTCCAAGGGGAGCTGTTTTTT. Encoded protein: CASSLGSGLQGELFF.

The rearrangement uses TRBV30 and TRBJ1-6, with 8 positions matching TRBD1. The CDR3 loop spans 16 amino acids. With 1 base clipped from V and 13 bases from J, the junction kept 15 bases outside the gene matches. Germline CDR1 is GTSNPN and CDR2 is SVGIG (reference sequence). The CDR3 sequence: CAWSAVGTGGYKPLHF. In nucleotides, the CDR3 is TGTGCCTGGAGTGCAGTAGGGACAGGAGGTTATAAGCCCCTCCACTTT.

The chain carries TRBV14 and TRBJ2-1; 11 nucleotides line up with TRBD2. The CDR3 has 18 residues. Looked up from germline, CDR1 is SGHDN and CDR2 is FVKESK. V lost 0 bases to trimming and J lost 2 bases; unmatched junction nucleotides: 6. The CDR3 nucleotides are TGTGCCAGCAGCCAAGATTCCCTAGCGGGGGGTACCTACAATGAGCAGTTCTTC. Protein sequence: CASSQDSLAGGTYNEQFF.

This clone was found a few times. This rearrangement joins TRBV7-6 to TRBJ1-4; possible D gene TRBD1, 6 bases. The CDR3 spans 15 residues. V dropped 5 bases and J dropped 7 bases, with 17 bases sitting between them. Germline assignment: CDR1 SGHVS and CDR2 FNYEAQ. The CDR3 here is CASSLSQGRSEKLFF. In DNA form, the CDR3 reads TGTGCCAGCAGCCTTTCACAGGGTCGGAGTGAAAAACTGTTTTTT.

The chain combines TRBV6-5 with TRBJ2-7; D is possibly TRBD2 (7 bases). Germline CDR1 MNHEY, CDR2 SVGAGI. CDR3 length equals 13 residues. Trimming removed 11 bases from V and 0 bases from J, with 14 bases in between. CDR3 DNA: TGTGCCGGGGGGGGGCTTAGCTCCTACGAGCAGTACTTC. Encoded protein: CAGGGLSSYEQYF.

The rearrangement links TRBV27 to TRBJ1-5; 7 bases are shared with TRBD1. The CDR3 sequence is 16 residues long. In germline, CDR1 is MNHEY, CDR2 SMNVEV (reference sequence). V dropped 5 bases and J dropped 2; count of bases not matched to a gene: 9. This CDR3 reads CASSETQGWRNQPQHF. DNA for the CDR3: TGTGCCAGCAGTGAGACACAGGGGTGGCGCAATCAGCCCCAGCATTTT.

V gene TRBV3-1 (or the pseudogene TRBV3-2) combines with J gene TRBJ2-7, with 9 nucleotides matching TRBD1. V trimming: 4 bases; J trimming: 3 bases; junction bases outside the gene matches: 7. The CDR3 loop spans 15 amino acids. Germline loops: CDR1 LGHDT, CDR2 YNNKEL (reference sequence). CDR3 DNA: TGTGCCAGCAGCCCCCCCGGGACAGGGTACTACGAGCAGTACTTC. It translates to CASSPPGTGYYEQYF.

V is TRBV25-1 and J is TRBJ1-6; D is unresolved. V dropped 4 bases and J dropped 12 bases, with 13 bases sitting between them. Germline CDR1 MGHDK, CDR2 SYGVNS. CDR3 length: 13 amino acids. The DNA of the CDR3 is TGTGCCAGCAGTGGCCCACTCGGTAGACCCCTCCACTTT. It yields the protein CASSGPLGRPLHF.

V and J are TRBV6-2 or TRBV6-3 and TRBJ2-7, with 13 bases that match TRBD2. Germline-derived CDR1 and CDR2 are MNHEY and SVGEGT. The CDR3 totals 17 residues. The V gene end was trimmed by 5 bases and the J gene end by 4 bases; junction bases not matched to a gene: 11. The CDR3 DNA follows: TGTGCCAGCAGTGGTTCCGCCGGGACTAGCGGGGCTTACGAGCAGTACTTC. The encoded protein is CASSGSAGTSGAYEQYF.

The CDR3 nucleotides read TGTGCCAGCAGCGTAAGGCTAGCGGGAAACGAGCAGTACTTC. It yields the protein CASSVRLAGNEQYF. This sequence joins TRBV5-6 and TRBJ2-7, with 9 bases matching TRBD2. The trim removed 4 bases at V and 5 bases at J, leaving 7 bases unmatched. This CDR3 comprises 14 residues. CDR1 SGHDT and CDR2 YYEEEE come from the germline V gene.

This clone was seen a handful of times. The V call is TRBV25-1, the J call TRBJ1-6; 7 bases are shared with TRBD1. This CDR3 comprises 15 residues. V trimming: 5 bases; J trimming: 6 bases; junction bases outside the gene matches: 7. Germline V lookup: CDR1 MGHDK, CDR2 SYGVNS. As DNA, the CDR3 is TGTGCCAGCAGTCCACGACAGGGAATTAATTCACCCCTCCACTTT. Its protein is CASSPRQGINSPLHF.

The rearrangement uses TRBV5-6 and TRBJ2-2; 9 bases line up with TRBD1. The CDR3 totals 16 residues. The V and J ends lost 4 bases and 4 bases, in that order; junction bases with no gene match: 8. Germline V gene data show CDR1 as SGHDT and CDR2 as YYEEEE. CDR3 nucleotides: TGTGCCAGCAGCGGGACAGGGTGGTTCGGCACCGGGGAGCTGTTTTTT. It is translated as CASSGTGWFGTGELFF.

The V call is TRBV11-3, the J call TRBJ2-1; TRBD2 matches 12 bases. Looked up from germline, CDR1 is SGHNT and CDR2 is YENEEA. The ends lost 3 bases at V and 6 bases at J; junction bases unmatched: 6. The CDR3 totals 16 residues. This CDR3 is CASSFSLAGGSNEQFF. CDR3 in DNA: TGTGCCAGCAGCTTTTCTCTAGCGGGGGGGAGCAATGAGCAGTTCTTC.

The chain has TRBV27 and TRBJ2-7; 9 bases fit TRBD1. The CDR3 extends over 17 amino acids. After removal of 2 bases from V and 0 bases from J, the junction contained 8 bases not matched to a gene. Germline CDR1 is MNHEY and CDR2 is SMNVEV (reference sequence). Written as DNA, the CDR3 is TGTGCCAGCAGTTTAGACGCGCCGGGACAGGGCTCCTACGAGCAGTACTTC. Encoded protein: CASSLDAPGQGSYEQYF.

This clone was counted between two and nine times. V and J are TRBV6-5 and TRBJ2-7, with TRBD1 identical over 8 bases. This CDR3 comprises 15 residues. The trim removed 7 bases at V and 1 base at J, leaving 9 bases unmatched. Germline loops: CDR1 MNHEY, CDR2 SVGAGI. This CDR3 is CASIKGGTGSYEQYF. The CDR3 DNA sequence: TGTGCCAGCATTAAGGGCGGGACAGGTTCCTACGAGCAGTACTTC.